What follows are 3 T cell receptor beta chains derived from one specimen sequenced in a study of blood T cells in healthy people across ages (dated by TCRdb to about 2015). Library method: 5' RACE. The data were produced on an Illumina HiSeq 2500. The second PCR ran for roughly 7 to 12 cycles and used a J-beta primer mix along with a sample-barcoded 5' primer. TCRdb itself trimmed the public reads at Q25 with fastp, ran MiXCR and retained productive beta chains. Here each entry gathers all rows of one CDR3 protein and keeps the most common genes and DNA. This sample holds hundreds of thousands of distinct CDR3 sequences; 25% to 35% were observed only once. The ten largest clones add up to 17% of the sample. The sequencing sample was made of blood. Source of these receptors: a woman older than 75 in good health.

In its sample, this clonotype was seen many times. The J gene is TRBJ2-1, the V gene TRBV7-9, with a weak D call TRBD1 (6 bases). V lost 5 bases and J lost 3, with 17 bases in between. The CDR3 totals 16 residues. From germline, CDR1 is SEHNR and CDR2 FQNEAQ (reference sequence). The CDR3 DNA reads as TGTGCCAGCAGCGTCCTCGGCAGGGGAAACTACAATGAGCAGTTCTTC. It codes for CASSVLGRGNYNEQFF.

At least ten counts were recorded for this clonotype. The CDR3 is CATSRKGQTQGQPQHF. The CDR3 DNA is TGTGCCACCAGTAGAAAAGGACAGACTCAAGGCCAGCCCCAGCATTTT. The chain combines TRBV24-1 with TRBJ1-5; D perhaps matches TRBD1 (6 bases). The ends were cut back, 6 bases at V and 7 bases at J, with 21 bases in the middle. The length of the CDR3 is 16 residues. CDR1 KGHDR and CDR2 SFDVKD come from the germline V gene.

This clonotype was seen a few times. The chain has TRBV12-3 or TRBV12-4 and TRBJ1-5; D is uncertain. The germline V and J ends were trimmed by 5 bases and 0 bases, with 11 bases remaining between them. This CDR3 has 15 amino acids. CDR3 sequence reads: CASSPELDSNQPQHF. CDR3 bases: TGTGCCAGCAGTCCCGAGTTGGATAGCAATCAGCCCCAGCATTTT.